This T cell receptor (beta chain) is drawn from a study of sequential checkpoint blockade in melanoma. Study context: After both sequences, patients received maintenance nivolumab.

Germline V gene sequence: CDR1 MNHNS, CDR2 SASEGT. The junction had 6 bases not matched to a gene; V was cut back by 2 bases and J by 5 bases. The CDR3 consists of 14 residues. The treatment is: randomized to nivolumab then ipilimumab (arm A) or the reverse (arm B). PBMC sorting kept live CD3+CD8+ cells without CD19 or CD56. Generated by immunoSEQ multiplex PCR, the TCRdb table keeps only in-frame clones and is missing some. The repertoire holds 15,000 to 20,000 clones, with around 74% as singletons. V is TRBV6-1 and J is TRBJ2-7; 7 positions agree with TRBD2. This clonotype was sampled from a human donor with melanoma. Sequencing was performed on CD8+ T cells sorted from blood (inferred from file names), taken from a patient given nivolumab and ipilimumab in sequence. CDR3 region: CASSELEGGNEQYF. CDR3 DNA sequence: TGTGCCAGCAGTGAATTGGAGGGAGGGAACGAGCAGTACTTC.